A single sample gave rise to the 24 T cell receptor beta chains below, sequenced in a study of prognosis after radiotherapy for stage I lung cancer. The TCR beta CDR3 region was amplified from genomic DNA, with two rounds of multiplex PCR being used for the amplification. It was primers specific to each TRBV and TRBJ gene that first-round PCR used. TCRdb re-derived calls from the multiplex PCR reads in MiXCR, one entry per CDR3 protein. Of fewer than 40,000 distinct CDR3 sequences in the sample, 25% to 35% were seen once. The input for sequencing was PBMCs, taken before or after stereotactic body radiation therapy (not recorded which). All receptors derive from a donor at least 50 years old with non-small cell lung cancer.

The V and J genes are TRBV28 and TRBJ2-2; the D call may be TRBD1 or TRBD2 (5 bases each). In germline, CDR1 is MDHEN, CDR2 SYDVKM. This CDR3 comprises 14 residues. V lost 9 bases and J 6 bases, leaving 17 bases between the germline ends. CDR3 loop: CASTGDPYAGELFF. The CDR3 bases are TGTGCCAGTACTGGGGACCCATACGCCGGGGAGCTGTTTTTT.

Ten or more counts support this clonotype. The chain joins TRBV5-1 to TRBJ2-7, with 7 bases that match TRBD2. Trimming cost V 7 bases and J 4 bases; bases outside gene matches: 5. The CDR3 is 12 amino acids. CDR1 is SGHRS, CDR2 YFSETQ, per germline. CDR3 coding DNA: TGCGCCAGCTATAACGGGAGGTACGAGCAGTACTTC. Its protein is CASYNGRYEQYF.

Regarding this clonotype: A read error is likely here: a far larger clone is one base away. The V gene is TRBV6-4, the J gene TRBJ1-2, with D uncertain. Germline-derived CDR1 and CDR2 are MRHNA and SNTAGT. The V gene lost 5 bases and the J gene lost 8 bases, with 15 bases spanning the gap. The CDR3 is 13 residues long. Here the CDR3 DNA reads TGTGCCAGCAGTCGATGGGTATCTGGAGGCTACACCTTC. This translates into CASSRWVSGGYTF.

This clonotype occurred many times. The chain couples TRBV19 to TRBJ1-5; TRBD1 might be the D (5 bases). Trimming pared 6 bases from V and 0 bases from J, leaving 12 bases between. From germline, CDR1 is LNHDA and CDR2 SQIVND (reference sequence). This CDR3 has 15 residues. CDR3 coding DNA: TGTGCCAGTAGCCCGAGGGGAGCTAGCAATCAGCCCCAGCATTTT. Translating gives CASSPRGASNQPQHF.

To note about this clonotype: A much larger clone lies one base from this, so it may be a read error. CDR3 nucleotides: TGTGCCAGCAGCTTAGCCCCAAGTCAGGACTATGGCTACACCTTC. Residues: CASSLAPSQDYGYTF. This chain connects TRBV7-8 to TRBJ1-2, with D uncertain. V lost 0 bases and J 3 bases, leaving 11 bases between the germline ends. The germline CDR1 and CDR2 sequences are SGHVS and FQNEAQ. The CDR3 spans 15 residues. The full variable domain, rest sourced from reference TRBV7-8 and TRBJ1-2, is GAGVSQSPRYKVAKRGQDVALRCDPISGHVSLFWYQQALGQGPEFLTYFQNEAQLDKSGLPSDRFFAERPEGSVSTLKIQRTQQEDSAVYLCASSLAPSQDYGYTFGSGTRLTVV.

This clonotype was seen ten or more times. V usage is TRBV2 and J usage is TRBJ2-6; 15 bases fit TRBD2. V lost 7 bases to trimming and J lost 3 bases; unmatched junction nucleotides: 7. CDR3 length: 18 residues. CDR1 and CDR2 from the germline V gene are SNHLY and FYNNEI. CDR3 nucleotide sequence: TGTGCCAGCACTCGGACTAGCGGGAGGGCCGGTGGGGCCAACGTCCTGACTTTC. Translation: CASTRTSGRAGGANVLTF.

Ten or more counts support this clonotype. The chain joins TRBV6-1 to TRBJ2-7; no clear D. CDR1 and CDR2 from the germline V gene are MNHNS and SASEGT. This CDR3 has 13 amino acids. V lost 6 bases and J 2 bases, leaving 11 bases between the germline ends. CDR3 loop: CASSPYRTYEQYF. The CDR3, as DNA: TGTGCCAGCAGCCCCTATCGGACCTACGAGCAGTACTTC.

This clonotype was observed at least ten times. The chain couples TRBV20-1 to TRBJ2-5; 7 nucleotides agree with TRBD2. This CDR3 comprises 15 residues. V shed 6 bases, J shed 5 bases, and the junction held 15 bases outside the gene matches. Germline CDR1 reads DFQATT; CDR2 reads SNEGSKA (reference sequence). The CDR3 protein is CSALDGGRALETQYF. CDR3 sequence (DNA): TGCAGTGCCCTAGATGGGGGGAGGGCCCTTGAGACCCAGTACTTC.

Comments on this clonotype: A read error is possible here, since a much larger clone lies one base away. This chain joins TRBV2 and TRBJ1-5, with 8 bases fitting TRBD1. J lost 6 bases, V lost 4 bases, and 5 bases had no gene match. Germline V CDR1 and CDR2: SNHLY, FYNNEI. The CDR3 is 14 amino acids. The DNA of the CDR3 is TGTGCCAGCAGTGGGGACAGGCGTCTTCAGCCCCAGCATTTT. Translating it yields CASSGDRRLQPQHF.

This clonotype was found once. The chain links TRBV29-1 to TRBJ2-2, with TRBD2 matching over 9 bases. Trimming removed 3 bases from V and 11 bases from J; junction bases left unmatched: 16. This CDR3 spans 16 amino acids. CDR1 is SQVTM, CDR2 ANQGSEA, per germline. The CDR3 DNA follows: TGCAGCGTTGAGGGTAGCGGGAGCTCGAACACCAGTGAGCTGTTTTTT. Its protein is CSVEGSGSSNTSELFF.

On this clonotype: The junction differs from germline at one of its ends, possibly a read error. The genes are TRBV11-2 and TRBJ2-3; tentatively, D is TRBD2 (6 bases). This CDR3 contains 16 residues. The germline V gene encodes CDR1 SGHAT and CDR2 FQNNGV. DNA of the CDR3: TGTGCCAGCAGCCGATGGACTGGAGGGAGGAGGGATACGCGGTATTTT. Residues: CASSRWTGGRRDTRYF.

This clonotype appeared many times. CDR3 sequence: CAWSVGGGVYEQYF. The CDR3 DNA sequence: TGTGCCTGGAGTGTAGGGGGGGGGGTCTACGAGCAGTACTTC. V and J are TRBV30 and TRBJ2-7; perhaps TRBD2 as D (7 bases). Trimming cost V 0 bases and J 3 bases, with 12 bases left between them. The CDR3 extends over 14 amino acids. The germline CDR1 and CDR2 sequences are GTSNPN and SVGIG (reference sequence).

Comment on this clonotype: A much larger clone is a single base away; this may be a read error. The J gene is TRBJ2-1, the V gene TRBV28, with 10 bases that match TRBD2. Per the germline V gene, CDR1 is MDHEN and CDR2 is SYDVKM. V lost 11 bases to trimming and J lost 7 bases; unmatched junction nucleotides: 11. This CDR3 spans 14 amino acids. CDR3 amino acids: CAVFGAGGHNEQFF. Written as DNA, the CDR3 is TGTGCCGTCTTTGGAGCGGGAGGGCATAATGAGCAGTTCTTC. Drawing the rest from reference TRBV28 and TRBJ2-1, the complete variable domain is DVKVTQSSRYLVKRTGEKVFLECVQDMDHENMFWYRQDPGLGLRLIYFSYDVKMKEKGDIPEGYSVSREKKERFSLILESASTNQTSMYLCAVFGAGGHNEQFFGPGTRLTVL.

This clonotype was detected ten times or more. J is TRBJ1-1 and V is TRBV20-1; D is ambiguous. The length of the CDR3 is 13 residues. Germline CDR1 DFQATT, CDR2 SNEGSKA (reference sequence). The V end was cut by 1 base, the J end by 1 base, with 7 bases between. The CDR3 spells CSARVDPNTEAFF. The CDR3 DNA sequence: TGCAGTGCTAGAGTCGACCCGAACACTGAAGCTTTCTTT.

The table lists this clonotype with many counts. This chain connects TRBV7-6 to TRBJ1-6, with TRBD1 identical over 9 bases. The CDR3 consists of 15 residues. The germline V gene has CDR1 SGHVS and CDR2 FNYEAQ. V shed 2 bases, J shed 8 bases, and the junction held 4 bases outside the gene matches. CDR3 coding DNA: TGTGCCAGCAGCTTAATGGGACAGGGTGATTCACCCCTCCACTTT. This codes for CASSLMGQGDSPLHF.

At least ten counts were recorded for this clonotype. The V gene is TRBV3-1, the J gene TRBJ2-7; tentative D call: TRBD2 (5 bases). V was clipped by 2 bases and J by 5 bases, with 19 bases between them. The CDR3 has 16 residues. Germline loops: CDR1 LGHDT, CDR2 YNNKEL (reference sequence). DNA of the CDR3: TGTGCCAGCAGCCAAAATGGACCCCGGGAACTTAACGAGCAGTACTTC. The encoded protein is CASSQNGPRELNEQYF.

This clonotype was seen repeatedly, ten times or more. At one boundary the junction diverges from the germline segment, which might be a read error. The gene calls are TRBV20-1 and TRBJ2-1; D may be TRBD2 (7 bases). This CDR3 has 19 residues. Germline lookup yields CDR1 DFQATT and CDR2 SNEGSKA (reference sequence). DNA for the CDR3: TGCAGTGCTAGAGAATTAAAGGGGGGGGGGGCGTCGTCCTGCAATGAGCAGTTCTTC. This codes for CSARELKGGGASSCNEQFF.

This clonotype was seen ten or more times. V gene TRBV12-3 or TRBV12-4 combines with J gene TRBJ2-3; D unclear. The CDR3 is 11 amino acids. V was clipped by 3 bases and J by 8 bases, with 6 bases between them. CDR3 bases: TGTGCCAGCAGTTTCTACGGTACGCAGTATTTT. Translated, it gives CASSFYGTQYF.

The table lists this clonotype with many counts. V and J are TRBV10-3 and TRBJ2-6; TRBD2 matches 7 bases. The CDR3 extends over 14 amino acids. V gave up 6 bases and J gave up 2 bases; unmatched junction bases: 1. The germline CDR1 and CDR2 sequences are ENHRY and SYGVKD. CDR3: CAIRGGAGANVLTF. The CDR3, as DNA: TGTGCCATCAGGGGGGGGGCTGGGGCCAACGTCCTGACTTTC.

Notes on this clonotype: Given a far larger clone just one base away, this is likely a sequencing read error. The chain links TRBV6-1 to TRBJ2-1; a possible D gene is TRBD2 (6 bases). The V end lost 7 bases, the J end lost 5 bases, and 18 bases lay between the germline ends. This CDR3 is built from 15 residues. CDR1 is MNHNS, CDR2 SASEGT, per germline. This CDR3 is CASIMETRPHNEQFF. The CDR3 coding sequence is TGTGCCAGCATTATGGAGACTAGACCTCACAATGAGCAGTTCTTC.

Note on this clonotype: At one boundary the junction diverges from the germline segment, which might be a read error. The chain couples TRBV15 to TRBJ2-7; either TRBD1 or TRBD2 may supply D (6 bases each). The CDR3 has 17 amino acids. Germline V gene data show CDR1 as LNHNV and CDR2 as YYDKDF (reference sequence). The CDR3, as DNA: TGTGCCACAAGCAGTGCAGGGGTCGGAGGGAACTCCTACGAGCAGTACTTC. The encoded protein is CATSSAGVGGNSYEQYF.

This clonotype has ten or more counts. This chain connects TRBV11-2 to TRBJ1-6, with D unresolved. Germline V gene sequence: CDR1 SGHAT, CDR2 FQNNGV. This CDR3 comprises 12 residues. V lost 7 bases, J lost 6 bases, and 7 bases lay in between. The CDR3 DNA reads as TGTGCCAGCACCGTCCTTAATTCACCCCTCCACTTT. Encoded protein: CASTVLNSPLHF.

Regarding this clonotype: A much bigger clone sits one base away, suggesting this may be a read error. The CDR3 region has the DNA TGTTCCAGCAGCCGCCGGACAGGGAACACTGAAGCTTTCTTT. It translates to CSSSRRTGNTEAFF. This chain links TRBV7-2 with TRBJ1-1, with TRBD1 identical over 7 bases. The CDR3 has 14 residues. Germline V gives CDR1 SGHTA, CDR2 FQGNSA.

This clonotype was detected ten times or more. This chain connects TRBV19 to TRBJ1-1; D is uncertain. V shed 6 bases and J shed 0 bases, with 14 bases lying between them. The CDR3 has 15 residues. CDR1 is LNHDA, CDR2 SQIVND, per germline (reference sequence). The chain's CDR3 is CASRNSNSLNTEAFF. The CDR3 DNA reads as TGTGCCAGTAGAAACAGCAATTCTTTGAACACTGAAGCTTTCTTT.